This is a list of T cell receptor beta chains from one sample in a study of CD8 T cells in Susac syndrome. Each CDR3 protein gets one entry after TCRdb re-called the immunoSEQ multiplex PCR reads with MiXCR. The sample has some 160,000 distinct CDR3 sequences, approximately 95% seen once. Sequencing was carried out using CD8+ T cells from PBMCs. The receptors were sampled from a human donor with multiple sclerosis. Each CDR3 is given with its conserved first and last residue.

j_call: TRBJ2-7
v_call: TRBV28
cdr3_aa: CASSGTSGIPYEQYF

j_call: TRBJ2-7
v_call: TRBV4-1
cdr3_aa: CASSQVLSYEQYF

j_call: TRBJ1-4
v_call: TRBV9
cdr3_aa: CASSPSGGTDEKLFF

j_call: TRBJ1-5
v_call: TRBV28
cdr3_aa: CASSPGEGYNQPQHF

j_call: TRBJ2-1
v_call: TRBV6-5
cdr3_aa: CASSPTGEPYNEQFF

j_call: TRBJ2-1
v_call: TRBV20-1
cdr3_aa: CSALTSGKVDEQFF

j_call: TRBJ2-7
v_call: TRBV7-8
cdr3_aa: CASSLEGAAHYEQYF

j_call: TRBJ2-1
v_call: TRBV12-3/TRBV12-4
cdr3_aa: CASRMTSGRARFF

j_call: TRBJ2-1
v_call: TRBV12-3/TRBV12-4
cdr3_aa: CASSLGLDRGEQFF

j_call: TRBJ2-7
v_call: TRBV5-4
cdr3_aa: CASSGVGAGGPFEQYF

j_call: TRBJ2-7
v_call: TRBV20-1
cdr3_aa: CSAMPWDSSYEQYF

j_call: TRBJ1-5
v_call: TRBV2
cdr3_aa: CASSNTGYNQPQHF

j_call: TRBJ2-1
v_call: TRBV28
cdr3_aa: CASIPGPTTYNEQFF

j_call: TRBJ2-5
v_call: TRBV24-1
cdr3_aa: CATSDPWDRGETQYF

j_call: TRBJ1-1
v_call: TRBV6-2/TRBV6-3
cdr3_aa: CASSYSRTMNTEAFF

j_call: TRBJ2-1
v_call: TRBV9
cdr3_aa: CASSVATAYNEQFF

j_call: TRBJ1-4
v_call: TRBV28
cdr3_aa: CASSLWDRGRENEKLFF

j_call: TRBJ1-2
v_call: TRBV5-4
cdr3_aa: CASSLLQGDGYTF

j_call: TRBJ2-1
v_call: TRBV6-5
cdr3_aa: CASSYSILLAFNEQFF

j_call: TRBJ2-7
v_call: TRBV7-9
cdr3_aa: CASSPRDILAYEQYF

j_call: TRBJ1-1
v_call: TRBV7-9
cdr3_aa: CASSLDRGAIREAFF

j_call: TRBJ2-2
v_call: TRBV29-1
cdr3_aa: CSVVQPNTGELFF

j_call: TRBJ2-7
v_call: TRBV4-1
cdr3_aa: CASSQVDRATYEQYF

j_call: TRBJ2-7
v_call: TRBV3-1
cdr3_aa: CASSHAPSSYEQYF

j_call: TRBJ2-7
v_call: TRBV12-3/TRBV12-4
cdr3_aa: CASSVGTYEQYF

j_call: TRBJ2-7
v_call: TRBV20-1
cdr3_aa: CSASGGYEQYF

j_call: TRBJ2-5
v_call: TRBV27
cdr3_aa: CASSWTGERETQYF

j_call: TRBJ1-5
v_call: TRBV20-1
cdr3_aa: CSARVGGGVRQPQHF

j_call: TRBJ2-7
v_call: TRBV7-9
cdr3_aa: CASSQGQVNEQYF

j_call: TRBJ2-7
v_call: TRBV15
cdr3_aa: CATSSTQGSARGSYEQYF

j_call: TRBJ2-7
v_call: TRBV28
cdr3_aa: CASSLGLAGVRGYEQYF

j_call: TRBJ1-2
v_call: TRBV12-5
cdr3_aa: CASGGQGEVIGYTF

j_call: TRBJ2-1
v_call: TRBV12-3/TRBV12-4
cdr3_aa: CASSLAPYYNEQFF

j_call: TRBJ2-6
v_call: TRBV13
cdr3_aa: CASSPQGTGANVLTF

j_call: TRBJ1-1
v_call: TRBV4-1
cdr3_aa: CASSLPGGSTEAFF

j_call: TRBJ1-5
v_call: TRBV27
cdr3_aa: CASSINGGRNQPQHF

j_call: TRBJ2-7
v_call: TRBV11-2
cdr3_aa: CASSLVPQEAAYEQYF